These 2 T cell receptor beta chains were sequenced from one sample in a study of blood T cell repertoires in COVID-19 (dated by TCRdb to the early 2020s). Library method: the immunoSEQ multiplex PCR assay. Drawn from immuneACCESS, this table holds only the in-frame rearrangements with V and J called that TCRdb kept. Clones are partly lost; checked studies trace under half to an unresolved V gene and leave the rest unexplained. The sample table contains roughly 45,000 clones; only one count was recorded for around 90% of them. Of the sample, 19% is held by the ten largest clones. What was sequenced was peripheral blood. All receptors derive from a man in his 70s with active COVID-19.

This clone was found a few times. The chain employs TRBV28 and TRBJ1-1; weak D call: TRBD1 (6 bases). Germline CDR1 and CDR2: MDHEN and SYDVKM. The CDR3 spans 13 residues. Trimming stripped 5 bases from V and 6 bases from J, with 13 bases between. CDR3 region: CASSIQGRAEAFF. In DNA form, the CDR3 reads TGTGCCAGCAGTATACAGGGCAGGGCTGAAGCTTTCTTT.

The V call is TRBV4-3, the J call TRBJ2-7, with 9 bases lining up with TRBD2. Germline-derived CDR1 and CDR2 are LGHNA and YSLEER. The V gene end was trimmed by 3 bases and the J gene end by 4 bases; junction bases not matched to a gene: 7. The CDR3 extends over 15 amino acids. The chain's CDR3 is CASSQSRLAEYEQYF. As DNA, the CDR3 is TGCGCCAGCAGCCAGAGTAGACTAGCGGAATACGAGCAGTACTTC.